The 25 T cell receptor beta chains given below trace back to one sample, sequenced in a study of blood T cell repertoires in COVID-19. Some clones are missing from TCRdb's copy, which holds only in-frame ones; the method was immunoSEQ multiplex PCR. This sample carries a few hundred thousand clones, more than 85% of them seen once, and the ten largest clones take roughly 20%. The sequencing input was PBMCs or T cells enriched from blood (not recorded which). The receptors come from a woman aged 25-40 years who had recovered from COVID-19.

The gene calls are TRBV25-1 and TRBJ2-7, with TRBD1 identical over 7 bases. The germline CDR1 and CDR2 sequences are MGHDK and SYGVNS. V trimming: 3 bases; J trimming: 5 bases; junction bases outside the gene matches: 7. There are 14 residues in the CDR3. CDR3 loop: CASSDTGVRNEQYF. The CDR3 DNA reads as TGTGCCAGCAGTGACACAGGGGTTAGGAACGAGCAGTACTTC.

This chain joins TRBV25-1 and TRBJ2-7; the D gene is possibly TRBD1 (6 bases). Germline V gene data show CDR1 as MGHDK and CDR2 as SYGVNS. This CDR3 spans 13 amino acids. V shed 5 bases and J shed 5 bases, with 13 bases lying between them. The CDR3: CASSSTGHDEQYF. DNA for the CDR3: TGTGCCAGCAGTTCTACAGGGCACGACGAGCAGTACTTC.

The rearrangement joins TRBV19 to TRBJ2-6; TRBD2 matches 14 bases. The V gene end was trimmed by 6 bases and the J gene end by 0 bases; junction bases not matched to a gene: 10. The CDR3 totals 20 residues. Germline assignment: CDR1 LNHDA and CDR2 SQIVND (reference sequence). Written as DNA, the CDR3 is TGTGCCAGTAGGCGACTAGCGGGGGGGATAATTAGCTCTGGGGCCAACGTCCTGACTTTC. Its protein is CASRRLAGGIISSGANVLTF.

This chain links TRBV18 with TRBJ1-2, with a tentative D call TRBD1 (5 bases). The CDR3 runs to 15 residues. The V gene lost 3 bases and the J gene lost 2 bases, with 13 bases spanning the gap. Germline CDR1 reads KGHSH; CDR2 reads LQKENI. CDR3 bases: TGTGCCAGCTCACCGAATCAGGGTGGGAACTATGGCTACACCTTC. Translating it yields CASSPNQGGNYGYTF.

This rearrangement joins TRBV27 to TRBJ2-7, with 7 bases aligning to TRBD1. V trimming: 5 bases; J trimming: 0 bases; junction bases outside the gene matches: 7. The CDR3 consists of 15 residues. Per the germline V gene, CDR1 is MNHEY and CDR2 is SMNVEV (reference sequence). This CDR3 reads CASSNPTGDSYEQYF. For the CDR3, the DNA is TGTGCCAGCAGTAACCCAACAGGGGACTCCTACGAGCAGTACTTC.

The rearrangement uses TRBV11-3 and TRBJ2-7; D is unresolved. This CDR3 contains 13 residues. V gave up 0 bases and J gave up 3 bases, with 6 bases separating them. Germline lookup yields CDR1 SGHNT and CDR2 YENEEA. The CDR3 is CASSLENGYEQYF. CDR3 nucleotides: TGTGCCAGCAGCTTAGAAAACGGCTACGAGCAGTACTTC.

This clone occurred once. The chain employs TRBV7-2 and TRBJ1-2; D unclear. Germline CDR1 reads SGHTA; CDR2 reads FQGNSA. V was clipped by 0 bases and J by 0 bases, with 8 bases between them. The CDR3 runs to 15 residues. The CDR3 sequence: CASSLAGGPNYGYTF. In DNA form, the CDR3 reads TGTGCCAGCAGCTTAGCGGGAGGTCCTAACTATGGCTACACCTTC. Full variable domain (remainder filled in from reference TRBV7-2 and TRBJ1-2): GAGVSQSPSNKVTEKGKDVELRCDPISGHTALYWYRQSLGQGLEFLIYFQGNSAPDKSGLPSDRFSAERTGGSVSTLTIQRTQQEDSAVYLCASSLAGGPNYGYTFGSGTRLTVV.

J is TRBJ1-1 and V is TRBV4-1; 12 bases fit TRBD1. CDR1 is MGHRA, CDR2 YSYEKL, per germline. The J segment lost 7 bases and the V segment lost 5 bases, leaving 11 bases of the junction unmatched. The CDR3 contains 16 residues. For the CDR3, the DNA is TGCGCCAGCAGCAGGGGGACAGGGGGCCGGTTGGGTGAAGCTTTCTTT. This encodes CASSRGTGGRLGEAFF.

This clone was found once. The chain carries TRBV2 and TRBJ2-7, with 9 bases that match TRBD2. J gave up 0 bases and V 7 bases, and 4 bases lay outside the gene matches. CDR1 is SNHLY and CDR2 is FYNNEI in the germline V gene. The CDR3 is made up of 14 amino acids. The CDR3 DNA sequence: TGTGCCAGCACGAGCGGGAGGAGCTCCTACGAGCAGTACTTC. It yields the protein CASTSGRSSYEQYF.

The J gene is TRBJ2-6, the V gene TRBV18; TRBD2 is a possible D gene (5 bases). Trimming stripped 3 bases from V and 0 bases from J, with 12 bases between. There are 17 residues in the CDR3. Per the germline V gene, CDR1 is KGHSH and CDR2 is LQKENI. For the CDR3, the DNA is TGTGCCAGCTCACCCGGACTCCCCCCCTCTGGGGCCAACGTCCTGACTTTC. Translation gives CASSPGLPPSGANVLTF.

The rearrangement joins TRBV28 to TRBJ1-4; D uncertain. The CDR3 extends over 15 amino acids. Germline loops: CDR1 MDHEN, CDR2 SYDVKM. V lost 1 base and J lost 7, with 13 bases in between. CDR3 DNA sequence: TGTGCCAGCAGTTTATCCCCTGGCGGACTTGAAAAACTGTTTTTT. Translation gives CASSLSPGGLEKLFF.

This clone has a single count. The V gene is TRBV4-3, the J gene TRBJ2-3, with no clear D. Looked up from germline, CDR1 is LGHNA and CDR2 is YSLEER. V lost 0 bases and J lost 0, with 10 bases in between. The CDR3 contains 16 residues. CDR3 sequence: CASSQDYASSTDTQYF. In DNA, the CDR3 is TGCGCCAGCAGCCAAGATTACGCGTCTAGCACAGATACGCAGTATTTT.

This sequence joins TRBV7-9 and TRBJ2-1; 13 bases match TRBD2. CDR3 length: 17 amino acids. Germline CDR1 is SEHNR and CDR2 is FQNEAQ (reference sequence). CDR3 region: CAIRGRLAGGSYNEQFF. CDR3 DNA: TGTGCAATTCGAGGGAGACTAGCGGGGGGCTCCTACAATGAGCAGTTCTTC.

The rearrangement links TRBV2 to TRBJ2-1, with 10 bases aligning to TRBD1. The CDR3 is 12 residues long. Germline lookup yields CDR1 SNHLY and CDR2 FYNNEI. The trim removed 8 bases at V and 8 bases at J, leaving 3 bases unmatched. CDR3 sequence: CASGGQGDEQFF. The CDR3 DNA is TGTGCCAGCGGAGGACAGGGGGATGAGCAGTTCTTC.

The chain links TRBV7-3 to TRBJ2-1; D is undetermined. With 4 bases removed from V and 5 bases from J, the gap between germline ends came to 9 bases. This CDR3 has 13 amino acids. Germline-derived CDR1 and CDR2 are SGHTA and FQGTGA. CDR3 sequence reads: CASSSGSDNEQFF. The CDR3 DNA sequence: TGTGCCAGCAGCTCCGGGTCTGACAATGAGCAGTTCTTC.

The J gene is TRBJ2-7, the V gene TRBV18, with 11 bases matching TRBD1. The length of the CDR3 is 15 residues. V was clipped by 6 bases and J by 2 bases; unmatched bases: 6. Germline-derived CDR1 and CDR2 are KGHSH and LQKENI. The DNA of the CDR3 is TGTGCCAGCTCTCAAGGACAGGGGGCTGCCTACGAGCAGTACTTC. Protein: CASSQGQGAAYEQYF.

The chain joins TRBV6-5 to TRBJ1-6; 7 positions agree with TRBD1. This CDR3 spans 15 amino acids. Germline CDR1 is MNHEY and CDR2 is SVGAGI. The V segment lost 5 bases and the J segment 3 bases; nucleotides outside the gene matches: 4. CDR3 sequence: CASSRTGVYNSPLHF. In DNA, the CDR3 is TGTGCCAGCAGTCGCACAGGGGTCTATAATTCACCCCTCCACTTT.

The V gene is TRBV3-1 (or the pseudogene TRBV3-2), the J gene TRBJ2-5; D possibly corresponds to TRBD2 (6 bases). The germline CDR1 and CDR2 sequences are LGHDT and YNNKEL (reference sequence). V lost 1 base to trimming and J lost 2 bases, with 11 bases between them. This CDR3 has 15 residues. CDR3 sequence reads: CASSQVVAGQETQYF. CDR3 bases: TGTGCCAGCAGCCAAGTGGTTGCGGGACAAGAGACCCAGTACTTC.

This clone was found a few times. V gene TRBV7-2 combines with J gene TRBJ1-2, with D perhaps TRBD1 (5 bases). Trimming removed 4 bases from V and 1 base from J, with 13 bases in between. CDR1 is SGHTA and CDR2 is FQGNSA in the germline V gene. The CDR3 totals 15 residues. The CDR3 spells CASSSRTQINYGYTF. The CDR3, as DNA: TGTGCCAGCAGCTCCCGGACACAAATTAACTATGGCTACACCTTC.

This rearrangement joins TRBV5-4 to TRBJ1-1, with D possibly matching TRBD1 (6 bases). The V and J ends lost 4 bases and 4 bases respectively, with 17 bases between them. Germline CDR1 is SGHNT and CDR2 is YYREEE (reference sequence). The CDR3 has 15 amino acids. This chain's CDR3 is CASSGERGSGTEAFF. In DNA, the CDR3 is TGTGCCAGCAGCGGGGAAAGGGGGTCGGGCACTGAAGCTTTCTTT.

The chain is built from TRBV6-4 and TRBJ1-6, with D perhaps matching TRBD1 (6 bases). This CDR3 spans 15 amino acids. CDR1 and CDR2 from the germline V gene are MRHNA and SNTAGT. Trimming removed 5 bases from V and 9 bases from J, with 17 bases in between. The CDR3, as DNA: TGTGCCAGCAGTCCGTCCGGGGTACAGGGTTCACCCCTCCACTTT. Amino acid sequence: CASSPSGVQGSPLHF.

CDR3 coding DNA: TGTGCCATCAGTGAGACCGGGACAGACACTGAAGCTTTCTTT. The encoded protein is CAISETGTDTEAFF. The chain is built from TRBV10-3 and TRBJ1-1; 7 nucleotides align to TRBD1. This CDR3 comprises 14 residues. In germline, CDR1 is ENHRY, CDR2 SYGVKD. V lost 2 bases and J lost 3; bases outside the gene matches: 3.

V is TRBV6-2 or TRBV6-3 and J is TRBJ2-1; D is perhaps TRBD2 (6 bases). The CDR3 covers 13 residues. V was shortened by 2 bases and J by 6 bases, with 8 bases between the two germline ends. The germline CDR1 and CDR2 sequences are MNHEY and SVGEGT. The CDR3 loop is CASSYTSPNEQFF. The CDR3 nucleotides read TGTGCCAGCAGTTACACTAGCCCCAATGAGCAGTTCTTC.

As DNA, the CDR3 is TGTGCCAGCAGCCTAGCCTCGGGAAGCGGGTTTAATTCACCCCTCCACTTT. It is translated as CASSLASGSGFNSPLHF. The V gene is TRBV27, the J gene TRBJ1-6; no clear D gene. The CDR3 length is 17 residues. V lost 6 bases and J lost 6, with 21 bases in between. Germline-derived CDR1 and CDR2 are MNHEY and SMNVEV (reference sequence).

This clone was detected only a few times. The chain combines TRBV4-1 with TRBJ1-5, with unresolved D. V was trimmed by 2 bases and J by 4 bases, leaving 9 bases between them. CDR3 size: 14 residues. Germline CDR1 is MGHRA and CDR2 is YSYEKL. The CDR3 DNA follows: TGCGCCAGCAGCCAAACTTCGGGGAATCAGCCCCAGCATTTT. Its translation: CASSQTSGNQPQHF.